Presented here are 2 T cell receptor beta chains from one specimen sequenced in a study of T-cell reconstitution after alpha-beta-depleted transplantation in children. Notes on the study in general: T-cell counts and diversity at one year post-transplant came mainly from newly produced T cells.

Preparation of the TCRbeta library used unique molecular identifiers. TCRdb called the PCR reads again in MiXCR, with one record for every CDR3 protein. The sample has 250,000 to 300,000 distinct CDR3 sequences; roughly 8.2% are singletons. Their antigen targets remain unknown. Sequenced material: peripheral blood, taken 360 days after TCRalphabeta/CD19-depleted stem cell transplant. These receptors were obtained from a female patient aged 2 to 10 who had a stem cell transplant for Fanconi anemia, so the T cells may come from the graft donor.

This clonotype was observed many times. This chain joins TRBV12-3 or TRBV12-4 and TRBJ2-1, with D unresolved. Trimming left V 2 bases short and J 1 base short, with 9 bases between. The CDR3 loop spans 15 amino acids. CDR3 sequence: CASSLMLPSYNEQFF. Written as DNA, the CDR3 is TGTGCCAGCAGTTTAATGCTCCCTTCCTACAATGAGCAGTTCTTC.

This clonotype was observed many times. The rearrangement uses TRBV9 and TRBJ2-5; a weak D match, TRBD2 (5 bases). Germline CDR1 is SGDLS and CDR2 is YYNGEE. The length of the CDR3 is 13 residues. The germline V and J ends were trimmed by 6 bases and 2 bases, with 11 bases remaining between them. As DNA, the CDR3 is TGTGCCAGCAATCGCGGGTATCAAGAGACCCAGTACTTC. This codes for CASNRGYQETQYF.